A single sample is the source of the 19 T cell receptor beta chains below, sequenced in a study of blood T cell repertoires in COVID-19. TCRdb's table, derived via immunoSEQ multiplex PCR, lists solely in-frame clones and lacks some. The sample records around 190,000 clones, about 80% being singletons. Material: peripheral blood. The receptors derive from a man between 70 and 80 years old with active or convalescent COVID-19.

The chain is built from TRBV28 and TRBJ1-1, with unresolved D. Per the germline V gene, CDR1 is MDHEN and CDR2 is SYDVKM. CDR3 length: 14 amino acids. V lost 2 bases and J 0 bases, leaving 7 bases between the germline ends. In nucleotides, the CDR3 is TGTGCCAGCAGTTTAGCAGTGATGAACACTGAAGCTTTCTTT. Translated, it gives CASSLAVMNTEAFF.

The chain's CDR3 is CASSPWGGNNQPQHF. CDR3 coding DNA: TGTGCCAGCAGCCCGTGGGGAGGGAACAATCAGCCCCAGCATTTT. The chain links TRBV7-2 to TRBJ1-5; D is ambiguous. The CDR3 has 15 amino acids. From germline, CDR1 is SGHTA and CDR2 FQGNSA. Trimming left V 5 bases short and J 3 bases short, with 14 bases between.

The table lists this clone with a count of one. The chain employs TRBV2 and TRBJ1-2; 10 bases agree with TRBD1. CDR1 is SNHLY, CDR2 FYNNEI, per germline. Trimming removed 5 bases from V and 6 bases from J; junction bases left unmatched: 6. This CDR3 comprises 14 residues. CDR3 protein: CASSRQGAGDGYTF. In nucleotides, the CDR3 is TGTGCCAGCAGTCGACAGGGGGCTGGAGATGGCTACACCTTC.

The genes are TRBV6-5 and TRBJ2-7; TRBD2 matches 10 bases. This CDR3 region has 15 residues. With 0 bases clipped from V and 6 bases from J, the junction kept 5 bases outside the gene matches. Germline assignment: CDR1 MNHEY and CDR2 SVGAGI. The CDR3 sequence is CASSYSASGSFEQYF. The CDR3 nucleotides are TGTGCCAGCAGTTACTCCGCTAGCGGGAGCTTCGAGCAGTACTTC.

The chain links TRBV5-4 to TRBJ1-1, with D possibly TRBD1 on 6 matching bases. This CDR3 comprises 16 residues. Germline CDR1 reads SGHNT; CDR2 reads YYREEE (reference sequence). Trimming left V 3 bases short and J 4 bases short, with 19 bases between. The CDR3: CASSSGGGRQGTEAFF. The CDR3 bases are TGTGCCAGCAGCTCGGGCGGGGGCAGACAAGGCACTGAAGCTTTCTTT.

The V call is TRBV24-1, the J call TRBJ2-5, with a tentative D call TRBD2 (5 bases). Per the germline V gene, CDR1 is KGHDR and CDR2 is SFDVKD. Trimming left V 4 bases short and J 3 bases short, with 11 bases between. This CDR3 is 14 amino acids long. CDR3 DNA sequence: TGTGCCACCAGTGACTCCACTAGGGAAGAGACCCAGTACTTC. Translating it yields CATSDSTREETQYF.

DNA for the CDR3: TGTGCCCTGGACAGGGGGCCGGGCGGGGAGCTGTTTTTT. Translation: CALDRGPGGELFF. The rearrangement uses TRBV30 and TRBJ2-2; 11 bases agree with TRBD1. The CDR3 sequence is 13 residues long. Per germline, CDR1 GTSNPN and CDR2 SVGIG (reference sequence). After removal of 8 bases from V and 7 bases from J, the junction contained 6 bases not matched to a gene.

The chain recombines TRBV6-1 with TRBJ2-4; a possible D gene is TRBD1 (5 bases). Looked up from germline, CDR1 is MNHNS and CDR2 is SASEGT. With 0 bases removed from V and 0 bases from J, the gap between germline ends came to 9 bases. CDR3 length equals 16 residues. Here the CDR3 reads CASSEAGQGAKNIQYF. CDR3 coding DNA: TGTGCCAGCAGTGAAGCTGGGCAGGGAGCCAAAAACATTCAGTACTTC.

V gene TRBV3-1 (or the pseudogene TRBV3-2) combines with J gene TRBJ2-7; 10 nucleotides line up with TRBD1. This CDR3 is 18 amino acids long. Germline CDR1 and CDR2: LGHDT and YNNKEL (reference sequence). V lost 1 base and J lost 2; bases outside the gene matches: 11. The CDR3 bases are TGTGCCAGCAGCCAAGGGACAGGGGGAATTCGGGGAACCTACGAGCAGTACTTC. This encodes CASSQGTGGIRGTYEQYF.

In this sample, this clone turned up a few times. The CDR3 DNA sequence: TGCGCCAGCAGCAGTGGGACAGGGTCGGCTGGCTACACCTTC. It translates to CASSSGTGSAGYTF. The chain uses TRBV5-1 and TRBJ1-2; 9 bases map to TRBD1. CDR1 and CDR2 (germline): SGHRS, YFSETQ. The J segment lost 7 bases and the V segment lost 4 bases, leaving 8 bases of the junction unmatched. This CDR3 contains 14 residues. Together with reference TRBV5-1 and TRBJ1-2, the CDR3 gives the full variable domain: KAGVTQTPRYLIKTRGQQVTLSCSPISGHRSVSWYQQTPGQGLQFLFEYFSETQRNKGNFPGRFSGRQFSNSRSEMNVSTLELGDSALYLCASSSGTGSAGYTFGSGTRLTVV.

The J gene is TRBJ1-1, the V gene TRBV18; 7 bases map to TRBD1. The ends lost 3 bases at V and 4 bases at J; junction bases unmatched: 8. CDR3 length equals 15 residues. Germline CDR1 and CDR2: KGHSH and LQKENI. CDR3 sequence reads: CASSPYGTDGTEAFF. Here the CDR3 DNA reads TGTGCCAGCTCACCGTACGGGACAGACGGCACTGAAGCTTTCTTT.

V usage is TRBV5-1 and J usage is TRBJ1-1, with D uncertain. There are 14 residues in the CDR3. Trimming shortened V by 3 bases and J by 1 base, and 10 bases separated the two germline ends. Germline-derived CDR1 and CDR2 are SGHRS and YFSETQ. The CDR3 nucleotides are TGCGCCAGCAGCTCGGAGCCACGGAACACTGAAGCTTTCTTT. As protein: CASSSEPRNTEAFF.

The genes are TRBV11-2 and TRBJ2-7, with 8 bases that match TRBD1. There are 13 residues in the CDR3. In germline, CDR1 is SGHAT, CDR2 FQNNGV. Losses at the gene ends were 5 bases for V and 3 bases for J; bases not matched to a gene: 3. CDR3 residues: CASSRTGGYEQYF. The CDR3 region has the DNA TGTGCCAGCAGCCGAACAGGGGGCTACGAGCAGTACTTC.

V is TRBV19 and J is TRBJ1-4, with 9 bases fitting TRBD1. J lost 8 bases, V lost 3 bases, and 16 bases had no gene match. CDR1 and CDR2 from the germline V gene are LNHDA and SQIVND (reference sequence). There are 18 residues in the CDR3. The CDR3 DNA follows: TGTGCCAGTAGTATTTCCAACAGGGGGCTTTTAGTTAGGGAAAAACTGTTTTTT. Protein: CASSISNRGLLVREKLFF.

This chain connects TRBV6-2 or TRBV6-3 to TRBJ1-2; 7 bases map to TRBD1. The CDR3 totals 14 residues. The ends lost 2 bases at V and 5 bases at J; junction bases unmatched: 5. Germline assignment: CDR1 MNHEY and CDR2 SVGEGT. CDR3 in amino acids: CASSYRDRSYGYTF. The CDR3 DNA follows: TGTGCCAGCAGTTACCGGGACAGAAGTTATGGCTACACCTTC.

J is TRBJ2-3 and V is TRBV24-1; 10 bases agree with TRBD1. Trimming took 9 bases from V and 1 from J; bases not matched to a gene: 6. The CDR3 has 15 amino acids. CDR1 is KGHDR and CDR2 is SFDVKD in the germline V gene. In DNA, the CDR3 is TGTGCCACCTCACCCGGGACAGGGGGCACAGATACGCAGTATTTT. Its protein is CATSPGTGGTDTQYF.

The chain uses TRBV5-1 and TRBJ2-3; 8 bases line up with TRBD1. Trimming removed 0 bases from V and 2 bases from J; junction bases left unmatched: 2. The CDR3 is 15 amino acids. The germline CDR1 and CDR2 sequences are SGHRS and YFSETQ. The CDR3 nucleotides read TGCGCCAGCAGCTTGGGGACAGGGACCACAGATACGCAGTATTTT. Its protein product is CASSLGTGTTDTQYF.

This clone has just a few counts. The chain carries TRBV5-6 and TRBJ1-1; TRBD1 matches at 10 bases. V was clipped by 5 bases and J by 5 bases; unmatched bases: 6. The CDR3 is 14 amino acids. Germline V gene lookup returns CDR1 SGHDT and CDR2 YYEEEE. CDR3 DNA: TGTGCCAGCAGTTGGGGACAGGGGTGGACTGAAGCTTTCTTT. It codes for CASSWGQGWTEAFF.

CDR3: CAWSVGGEGPQHF. The DNA for the CDR3 is TGTGCCTGGAGTGTCGGCGGGGAAGGGCCCCAGCATTTT. The chain has TRBV30 and TRBJ1-5; D is unresolved. Trimming removed 0 bases at V and 9 bases at J, with 12 bases between. The CDR3 is made up of 13 amino acids. CDR1 is GTSNPN and CDR2 is SVGIG in the germline V gene (reference sequence).